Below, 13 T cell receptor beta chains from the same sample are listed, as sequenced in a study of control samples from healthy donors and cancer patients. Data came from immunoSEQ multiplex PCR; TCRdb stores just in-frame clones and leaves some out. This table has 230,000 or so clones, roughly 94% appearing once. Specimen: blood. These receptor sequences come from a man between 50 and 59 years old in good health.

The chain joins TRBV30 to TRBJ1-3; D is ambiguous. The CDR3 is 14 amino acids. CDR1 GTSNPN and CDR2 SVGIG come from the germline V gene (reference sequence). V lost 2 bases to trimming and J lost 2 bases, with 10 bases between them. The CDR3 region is CAWSLQGPGNTIYF. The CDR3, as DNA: TGTGCCTGGAGTCTCCAAGGACCTGGAAACACCATATATTTT.

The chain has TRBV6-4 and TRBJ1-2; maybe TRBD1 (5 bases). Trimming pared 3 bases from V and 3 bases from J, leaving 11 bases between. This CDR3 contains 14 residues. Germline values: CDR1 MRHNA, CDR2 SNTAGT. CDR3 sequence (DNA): TGTGCCAGCAGTGAGCAGGGTCAAGACTATGGCTACACCTTC. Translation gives CASSEQGQDYGYTF.

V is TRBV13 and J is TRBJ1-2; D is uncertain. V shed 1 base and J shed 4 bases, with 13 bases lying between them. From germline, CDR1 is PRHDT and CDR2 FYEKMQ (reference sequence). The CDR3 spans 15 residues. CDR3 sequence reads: CASSLVSGRSYGYTF. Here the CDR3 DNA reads TGTGCCAGCAGCTTAGTTTCGGGCAGATCCTATGGCTACACCTTC.

The DNA for the CDR3 is TGTGCCGCCACAAAGGGGGCGATGGGTACTGAAGCTTTCTTT. Protein: CAATKGAMGTEAFF. The chain has TRBV6-6 and TRBJ1-1; 7 bases map to TRBD1. The germline CDR1 and CDR2 sequences are MNHNY and SVGAGI (reference sequence). Germline trimming cut 11 bases from V and 5 bases from J; bases unmatched to any gene: 14. CDR3 length equals 14 residues.

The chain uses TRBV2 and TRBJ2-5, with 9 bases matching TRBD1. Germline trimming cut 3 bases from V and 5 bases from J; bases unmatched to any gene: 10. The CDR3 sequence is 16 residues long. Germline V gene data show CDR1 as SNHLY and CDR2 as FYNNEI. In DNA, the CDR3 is TGTGCCAGCAGTGATATAGGGACAGGGAACCGGGAGACCCAGTACTTC. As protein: CASSDIGTGNRETQYF.

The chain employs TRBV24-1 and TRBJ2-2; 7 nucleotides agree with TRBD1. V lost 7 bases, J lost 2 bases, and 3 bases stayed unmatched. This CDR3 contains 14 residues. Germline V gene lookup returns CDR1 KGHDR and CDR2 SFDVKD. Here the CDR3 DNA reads TGTGCCACCAGCCGGGACAGAAACACCGGGGAGCTGTTTTTT. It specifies CATSRDRNTGELFF.

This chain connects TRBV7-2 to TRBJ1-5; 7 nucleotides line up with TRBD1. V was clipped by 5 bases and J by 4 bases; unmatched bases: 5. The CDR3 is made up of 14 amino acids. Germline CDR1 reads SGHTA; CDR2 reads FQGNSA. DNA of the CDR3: TGTGCCAGCAGCCCGGGACAGCCTAATCAGCCCCAGCATTTT. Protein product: CASSPGQPNQPQHF.

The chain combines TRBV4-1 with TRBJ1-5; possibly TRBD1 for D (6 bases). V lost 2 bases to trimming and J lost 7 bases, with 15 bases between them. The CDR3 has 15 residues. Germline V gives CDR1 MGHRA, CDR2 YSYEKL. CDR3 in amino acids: CASSQSRDTGQPQHF. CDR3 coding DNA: TGCGCCAGCAGCCAATCCCGGGACACGGGGCAGCCCCAGCATTTT.

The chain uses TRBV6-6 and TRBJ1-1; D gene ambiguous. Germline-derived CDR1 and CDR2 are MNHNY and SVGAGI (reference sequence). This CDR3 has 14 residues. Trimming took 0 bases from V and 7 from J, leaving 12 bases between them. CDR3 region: CASSYSVGAGEAFF. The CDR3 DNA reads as TGTGCCAGCAGTTACTCGGTAGGTGCAGGTGAAGCTTTCTTT.

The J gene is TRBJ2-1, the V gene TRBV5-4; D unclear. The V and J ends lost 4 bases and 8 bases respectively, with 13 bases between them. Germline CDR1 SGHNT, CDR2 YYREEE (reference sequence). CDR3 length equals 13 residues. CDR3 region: CASSPVSVYEQFF. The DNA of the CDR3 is TGTGCCAGCAGCCCTGTATCCGTCTATGAGCAGTTCTTC.

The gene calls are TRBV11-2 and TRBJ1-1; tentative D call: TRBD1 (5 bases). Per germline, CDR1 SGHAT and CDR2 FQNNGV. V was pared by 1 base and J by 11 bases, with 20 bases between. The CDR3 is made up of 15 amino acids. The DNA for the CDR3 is TGTGCCAGCAGCTTAGCTCTGGACAACTTTAGGAGGGCTTTCTTT. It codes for CASSLALDNFRRAFF.

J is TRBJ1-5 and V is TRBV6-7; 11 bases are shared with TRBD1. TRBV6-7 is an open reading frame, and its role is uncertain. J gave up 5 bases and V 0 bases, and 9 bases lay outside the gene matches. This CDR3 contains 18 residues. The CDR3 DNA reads TGTGCCAGCAGTTACTCCGGGACAGGGGGATTGGTCCATCAGCCCCAGCATTTT. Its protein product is CASSYSGTGGLVHQPQHF.

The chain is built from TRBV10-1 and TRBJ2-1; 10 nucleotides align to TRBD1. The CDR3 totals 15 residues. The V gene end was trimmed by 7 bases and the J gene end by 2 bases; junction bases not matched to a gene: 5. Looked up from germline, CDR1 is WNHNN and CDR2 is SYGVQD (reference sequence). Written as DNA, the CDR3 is TGCGCCAGCAACGATGACAGGGGGCCCTACAATGAGCAGTTCTTC. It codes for CASNDDRGPYNEQFF.